The T cell receptor (beta chain) described here comes from a study of circulating tumor DNA in untreated peripheral T-cell lymphoma. Notes on this clone: What it binds is unknown.

Study-wide results and limits: Tumor-specific clonotypes were found in roughly 79% of patients.

Germline values: CDR1 MDHEN, CDR2 SYDVKM. V lost 5 bases and J lost 0, with 10 bases in between. CDR3 size: 14 residues. Generated by immunoSEQ multiplex PCR, the TCRdb table keeps only in-frame clones and is missing some. The sample lists more than 9,000 clones, roughly 80% seen once, with 30% to 35% in the top ten. The tumor tissue sample was taken at baseline before any treatment. The rearrangement uses TRBV28 and TRBJ1-1; D may be TRBD1 (6 bases). The TCR comes from a human donor with peripheral T-cell lymphoma. The sample consisted of tumor tissue. The CDR3 coding sequence is TGTGCCAGCAGTCCTAGGGGGATGAACACTGAAGCTTTCTTT. This sequence encodes CASSPRGMNTEAFF.